Here is one T cell receptor (beta chain) with its context. This sample stems from a study of T cells in tumors after PD-1 blockade. Turning to the study itself: No patient had prior checkpoint blockade, systemic immunosuppression, or radiotherapy within 4 weeks.

V trimming: 6 bases; J trimming: 0 bases; junction bases outside the gene matches: 7. This CDR3 is built from 15 residues. Germline loops: CDR1 SQVTM, CDR2 ANQGSEA. Template: tumor biopsy or peripheral blood genomic DNA, about 600-6,004 ng per sample. Some clones are missing from TCRdb's copy, which holds only in-frame ones; the method was immunoSEQ multiplex PCR. Of around 51,000 clones listed, 81% were seen once; the top ten hold more than 3.5%. This specimen consisted of PBMCs, obtained before anti-PD-1 treatment. The TCR sequence derives from a human donor with basal cell carcinoma. V and J are TRBV29-1 and TRBJ2-3, with TRBD2 matching over 9 bases. The CDR3 region is CSVLGTSRSTDTQYF. CDR3 coding DNA: TGCAGCGTACTCGGGACTAGCAGAAGCACAGATACGCAGTATTTT.